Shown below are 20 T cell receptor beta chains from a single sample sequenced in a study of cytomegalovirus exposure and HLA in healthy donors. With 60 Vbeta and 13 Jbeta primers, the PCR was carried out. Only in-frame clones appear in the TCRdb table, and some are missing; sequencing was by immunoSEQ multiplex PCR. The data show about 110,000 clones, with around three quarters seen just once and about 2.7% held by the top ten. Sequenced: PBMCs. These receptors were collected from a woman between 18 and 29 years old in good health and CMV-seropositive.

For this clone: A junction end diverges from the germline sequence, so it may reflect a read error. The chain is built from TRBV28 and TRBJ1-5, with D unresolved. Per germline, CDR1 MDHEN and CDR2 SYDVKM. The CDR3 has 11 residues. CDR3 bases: TGTGCCAGCACAAGCAACCAGCCCCAGCATTTT. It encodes CASTSNQPQHF.

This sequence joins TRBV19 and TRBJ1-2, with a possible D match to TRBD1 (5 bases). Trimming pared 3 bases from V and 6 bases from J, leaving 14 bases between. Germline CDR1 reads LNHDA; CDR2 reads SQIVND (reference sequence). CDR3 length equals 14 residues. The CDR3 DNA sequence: TGTGCCAGTAGTATCAGGGCCAGGGAGGATGGCTACACCTTC. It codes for CASSIRAREDGYTF.

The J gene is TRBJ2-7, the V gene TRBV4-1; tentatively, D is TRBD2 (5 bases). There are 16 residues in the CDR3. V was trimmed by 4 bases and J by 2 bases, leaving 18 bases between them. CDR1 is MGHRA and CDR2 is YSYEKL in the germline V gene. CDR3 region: CASSPSSVDGAYEQYF. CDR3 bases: TGCGCCAGCAGCCCATCTTCAGTCGACGGGGCCTACGAGCAGTACTTC.

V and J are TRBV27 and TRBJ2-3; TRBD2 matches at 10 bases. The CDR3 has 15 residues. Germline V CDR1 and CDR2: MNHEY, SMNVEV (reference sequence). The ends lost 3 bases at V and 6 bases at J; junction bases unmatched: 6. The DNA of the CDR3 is TGTGCCAGCAGTTTCGGGCTAGCGGGAGCGGATACGCAGTATTTT. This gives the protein CASSFGLAGADTQYF.

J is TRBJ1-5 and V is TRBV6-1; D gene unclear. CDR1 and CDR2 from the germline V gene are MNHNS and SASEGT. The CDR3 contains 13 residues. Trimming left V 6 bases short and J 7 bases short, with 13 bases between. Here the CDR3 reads CASSYGLRQPQHF. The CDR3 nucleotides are TGTGCCAGCAGCTACGGACTTCGGCAGCCCCAGCATTTT.

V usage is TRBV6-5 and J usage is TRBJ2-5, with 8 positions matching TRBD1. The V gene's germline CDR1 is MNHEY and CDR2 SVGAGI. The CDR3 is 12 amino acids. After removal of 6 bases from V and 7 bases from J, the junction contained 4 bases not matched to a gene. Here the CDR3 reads CASRQGVGTQYF. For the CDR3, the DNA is TGTGCCAGCAGACAGGGGGTGGGGACCCAGTACTTC.

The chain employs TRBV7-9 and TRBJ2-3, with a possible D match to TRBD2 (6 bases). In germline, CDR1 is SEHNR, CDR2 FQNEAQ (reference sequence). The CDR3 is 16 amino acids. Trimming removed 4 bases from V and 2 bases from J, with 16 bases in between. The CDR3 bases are TGTGCCAGCAGCTCTCCTTGGGAGGCCCCCACAGATACGCAGTATTTT. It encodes CASSSPWEAPTDTQYF.

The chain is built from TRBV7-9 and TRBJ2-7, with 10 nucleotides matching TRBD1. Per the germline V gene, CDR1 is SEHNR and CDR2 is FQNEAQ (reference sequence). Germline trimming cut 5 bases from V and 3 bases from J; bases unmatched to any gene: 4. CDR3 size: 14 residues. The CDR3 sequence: CASSPDRGLYEQYF. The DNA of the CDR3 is TGTGCCAGCAGCCCTGACAGGGGGCTCTACGAGCAGTACTTC.

The CDR3 nucleotides are TGTGCCAGCAGCGGAAACAGGGGGGGCAAGACTGAAGCTTTCTTT. Protein product: CASSGNRGGKTEAFF. This chain links TRBV9 with TRBJ1-1, with TRBD1 matching over 8 bases. The CDR3 contains 15 residues. Looked up from germline, CDR1 is SGDLS and CDR2 is YYNGEE. V lost 3 bases, J lost 5 bases, and 9 bases stayed unmatched.

For the CDR3, the DNA is TGTGCCAGCACCCTTTTTGGACAGCCGAATTCACCCCTCCACTTT. Its protein is CASTLFGQPNSPLHF. V is TRBV5-4 and J is TRBJ1-6; tentative D call: TRBD1 (6 bases). Trimming left V 6 bases short and J 7 bases short, with 17 bases between. This CDR3 has 15 amino acids. Germline V gives CDR1 SGHNT, CDR2 YYREEE (reference sequence). The variable domain in full, completed from reference TRBV5-4 and TRBJ1-6, reads ETGVTQSPTHLIKTRGQQVTLRCSSQSGHNTVSWYQQALGQGPQFIFQYYREEENGRGNFPPRFSGLQFPNYSSELNVNALELDDSALYLCASTLFGQPNSPLHFGNGTRLTVT.

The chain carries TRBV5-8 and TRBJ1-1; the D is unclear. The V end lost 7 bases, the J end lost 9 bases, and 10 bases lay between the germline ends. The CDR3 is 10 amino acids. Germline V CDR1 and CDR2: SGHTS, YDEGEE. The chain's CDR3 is CASGYSKAFF. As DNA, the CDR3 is TGTGCCAGCGGGTACAGCAAAGCTTTCTTT. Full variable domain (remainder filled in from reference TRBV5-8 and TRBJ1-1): EAGVTQSPTHLIKTRGQQATLRCSPISGHTSVYWYQQALGLGLQFLLWYDEGEERNRGNFPPRFSGRQFPNYSSELNVNALELEDSALYLCASGYSKAFFGQGTRLTVV.

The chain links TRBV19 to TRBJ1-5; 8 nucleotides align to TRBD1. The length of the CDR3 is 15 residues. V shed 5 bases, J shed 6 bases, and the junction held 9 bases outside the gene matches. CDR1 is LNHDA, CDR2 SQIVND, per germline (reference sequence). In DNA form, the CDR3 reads TGTGCCAGTAGTTCTCAAGGACAGGGTGGTCAGCCCCAGCATTTT. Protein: CASSSQGQGGQPQHF.

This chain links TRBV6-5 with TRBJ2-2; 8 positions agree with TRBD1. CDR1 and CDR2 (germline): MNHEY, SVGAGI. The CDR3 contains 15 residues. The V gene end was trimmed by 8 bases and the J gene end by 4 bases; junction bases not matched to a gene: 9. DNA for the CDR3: TGTGCCAGCTGGGTCGGGACAGGAGGCACCGGGGAGCTGTTTTTT. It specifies CASWVGTGGTGELFF.

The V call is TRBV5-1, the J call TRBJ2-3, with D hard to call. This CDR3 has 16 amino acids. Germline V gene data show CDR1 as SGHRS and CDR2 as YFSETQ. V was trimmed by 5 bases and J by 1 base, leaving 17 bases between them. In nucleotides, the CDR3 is TGCGCCAGCAGTATGGTGTACGGAGTTCGCACAGATACGCAGTATTTT. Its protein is CASSMVYGVRTDTQYF.

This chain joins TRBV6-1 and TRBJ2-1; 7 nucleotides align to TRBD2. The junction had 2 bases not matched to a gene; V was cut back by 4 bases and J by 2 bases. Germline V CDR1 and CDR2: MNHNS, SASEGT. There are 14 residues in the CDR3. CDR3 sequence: CASSGLAAYNEQFF. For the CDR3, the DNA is TGTGCCAGCAGTGGGCTAGCGGCCTACAATGAGCAGTTCTTC.

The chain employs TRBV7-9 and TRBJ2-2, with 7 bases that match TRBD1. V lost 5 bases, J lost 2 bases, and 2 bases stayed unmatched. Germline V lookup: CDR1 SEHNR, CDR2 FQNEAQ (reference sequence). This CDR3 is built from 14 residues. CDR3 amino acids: CASSQGVNTGELFF. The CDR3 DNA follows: TGTGCCAGCAGCCAGGGGGTTAACACCGGGGAGCTGTTTTTT.

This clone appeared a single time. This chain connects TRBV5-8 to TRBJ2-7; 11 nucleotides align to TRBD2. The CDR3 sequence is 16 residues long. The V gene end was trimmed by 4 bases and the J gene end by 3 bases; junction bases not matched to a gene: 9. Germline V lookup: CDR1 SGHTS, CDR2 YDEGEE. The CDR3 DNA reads TGTGCCAGCAGCCCTACCAGACTAGCGGGACTCTACGAGCAGTACTTC. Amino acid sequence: CASSPTRLAGLYEQYF.

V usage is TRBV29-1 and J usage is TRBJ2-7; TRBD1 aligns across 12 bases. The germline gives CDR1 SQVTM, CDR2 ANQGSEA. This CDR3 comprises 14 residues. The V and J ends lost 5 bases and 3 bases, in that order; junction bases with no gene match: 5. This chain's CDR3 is CSVLGTGGFYEQYF. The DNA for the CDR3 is TGCAGCGTTCTCGGGACAGGGGGCTTCTACGAGCAGTACTTC.

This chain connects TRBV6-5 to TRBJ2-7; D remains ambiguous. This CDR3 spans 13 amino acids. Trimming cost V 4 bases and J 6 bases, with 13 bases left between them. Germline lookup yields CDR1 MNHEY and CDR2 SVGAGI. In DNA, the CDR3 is TGTGCCAGCAGTTCCACTTTAAATAGCGAGCAGTACTTC. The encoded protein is CASSSTLNSEQYF.

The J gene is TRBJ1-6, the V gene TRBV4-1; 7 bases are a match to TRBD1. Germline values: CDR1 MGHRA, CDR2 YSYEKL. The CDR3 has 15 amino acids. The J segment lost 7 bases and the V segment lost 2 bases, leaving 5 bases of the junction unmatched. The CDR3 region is CASSQPGRGNSPLHF. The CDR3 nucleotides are TGCGCCAGCAGCCAACCGGGCAGGGGGAATTCACCCCTCCACTTT.